This TCR beta chain was recovered during a study of OX40 agonist ivuxolimab in advanced cancers. About the research overall: Patient treatment consisted of intravenous ivuxolimab administration every 2 weeks at 0.01 to 10 mg/kg. Mean age around 64 years, range about 23 to 80; about 81% male. Earlier treatment with anti-PD-1, anti-PD-L1 or anti-CTLA-4 was permitted, and around 43% had received some.

The CDR3 has 14 amino acids. Germline loops: CDR1 SGHVS, CDR2 FQNEAQ. V shed 1 base and J 5 bases; nucleotides not matched to a gene: 4. This clone was seen just once. Generated by immunoSEQ multiplex PCR, the TCRdb table keeps only in-frame clones and is missing some. Among tens of thousands of clones listed, 70% to 90% were seen once. Peripheral blood came from all dose cohorts at three timepoints. The TCR sequence derives from an adult with an advanced solid tumor such as melanoma, head and neck, liver or kidney cancer. Sequencing was performed on CD4+ or CD8+ T cells sorted from blood, taken in a trial of the OX40 agonist ivuxolimab. The chain carries TRBV7-8 and TRBJ2-5; TRBD2 agrees at 7 bases. The CDR3 DNA reads as TGTGCCAGCAGCTTAGGATACGGGGGGGAGACCCAGTACTTC. Translating gives CASSLGYGGETQYF.